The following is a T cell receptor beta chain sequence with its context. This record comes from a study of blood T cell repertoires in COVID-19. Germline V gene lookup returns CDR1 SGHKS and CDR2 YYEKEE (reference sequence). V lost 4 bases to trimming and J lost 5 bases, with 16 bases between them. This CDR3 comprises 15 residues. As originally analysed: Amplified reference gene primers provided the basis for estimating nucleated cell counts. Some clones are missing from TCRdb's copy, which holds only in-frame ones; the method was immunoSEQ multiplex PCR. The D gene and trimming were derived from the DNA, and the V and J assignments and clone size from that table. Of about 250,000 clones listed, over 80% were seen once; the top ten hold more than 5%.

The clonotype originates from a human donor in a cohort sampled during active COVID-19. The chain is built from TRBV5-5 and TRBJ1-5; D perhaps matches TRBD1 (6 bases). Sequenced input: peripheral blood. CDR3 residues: CASSISQGTYQPQHF. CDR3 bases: TGTGCCAGCAGCATAAGTCAGGGGACGTATCAGCCCCAGCATTTT. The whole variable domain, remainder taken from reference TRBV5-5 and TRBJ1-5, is DAGVTQSPTHLIKTRGQQVTLRCSPISGHKSVSWYQQVLGQGPQFIFQYYEKEERGRGNFPDRFSARQFPNYSSELNVNALLLGDSALYLCASSISQGTYQPQHFGDGTRLSIL.